These 32 T cell receptor beta chains share one sample of origin, sequenced in a study of T cells in Graves' hyperthyroidism and ophthalmopathy. It was RNA transcripts that yielded the amplified TCR beta CDR3 regions. An initial round of RT-PCR targeting the TCR CDR3 relied on the HTBI primer set. MiXCR, applied by TCRdb to the multiplex PCR reads, yields one record per CDR3 protein. The profile shows 300,000 to 450,000 distinct CDR3 sequences, about 15% of them singletons. Sequenced: blood. These receptors all stem from a woman aged 18 to 35 with Graves' hyperthyroidism that later progressed to Graves' ophthalmopathy.

This clonotype was seen many times. This chain uses TRBV28 with TRBJ1-1; D is undetermined. Germline CDR1 and CDR2: MDHEN and SYDVKM. Trimming took 6 bases from V and 1 from J, leaving 18 bases between them. This CDR3 contains 16 residues. CDR3 coding DNA: TGTGCCAGCAGCCAAAATGGGAGAACGGAGAACACTGAAGCTTTCTTT. Encoded protein: CASSQNGRTENTEAFF.

This clonotype was seen at least ten times. The V and J genes are TRBV5-8 and TRBJ1-5; tentatively, D is TRBD1 (5 bases). Trimming took 0 bases from V and 6 from J, leaving 7 bases between them. This CDR3 comprises 13 residues. CDR1 and CDR2 (germline): SGHTS, YDEGEE. As DNA, the CDR3 is TGTGCCAGCAGCTTGGGGGGCACTCAGCCCCAGCATTTT. Translation: CASSLGGTQPQHF.

This clonotype has ten or more counts. The V and J genes are TRBV2 and TRBJ2-3; 7 bases are shared with TRBD1. The CDR3 is 16 amino acids. Germline lookup yields CDR1 SNHLY and CDR2 FYNNEI. V lost 7 bases to trimming and J lost 2 bases; unmatched junction nucleotides: 12. CDR3 DNA: TGTGCCAGCACCGTACGACGGGACAGCTACACAGATACGCAGTATTTT. Amino acids: CASTVRRDSYTDTQYF.

V usage is TRBV5-4 and J usage is TRBJ2-1; D ambiguous. The V end was cut by 3 bases, the J end by 6 bases, with 10 bases between. The length of the CDR3 is 13 residues. From germline, CDR1 is SGHNT and CDR2 YYREEE (reference sequence). The CDR3 DNA sequence: TGTGCCAGCAGCTCCCTTGTCGCCAATGAGCAGTTCTTC. Its protein product is CASSSLVANEQFF.

At least ten counts were recorded for this clonotype. The chain links TRBV12-3 or TRBV12-4 to TRBJ2-7; 9 nucleotides align to TRBD1. CDR3 size: 14 residues. The V and J ends lost 3 bases and 7 bases, in that order; junction bases with no gene match: 7. CDR3 in DNA: TGTGCCAGCAGTTTGGGGACAGGGCAGGGGGAGCAGTACTTC. Protein: CASSLGTGQGEQYF.

This chain uses TRBV7-2 with TRBJ1-6, with D possibly matching TRBD1 (6 bases). This CDR3 is built from 17 residues. In germline, CDR1 is SGHTA, CDR2 FQGNSA. V dropped 1 base and J dropped 7 bases, with 17 bases sitting between them. DNA for the CDR3: TGTGCCAGCAGCTTAGTTCCGGGGGCGAATCCCAATTCACCCCTCCACTTT. Translating it yields CASSLVPGANPNSPLHF. The full variable domain, completed using reference TRBV7-2 and TRBJ1-6, is GAGVSQSPSNKVTEKGKDVELRCDPISGHTALYWYRQSLGQGLEFLIYFQGNSAPDKSGLPSDRFSAERTGGSVSTLTIQRTQQEDSAVYLCASSLVPGANPNSPLHFGNGTRLTVT.

The chain carries TRBV11-2 and TRBJ2-3, with D unresolved. The V end lost 0 bases, the J end lost 6 bases, and 13 bases lay between the germline ends. The CDR3 extends over 15 amino acids. Germline V gives CDR1 SGHAT, CDR2 FQNNGV. DNA of the CDR3: TGTGCCAGCAGCTTAGACCCCGGTGGTAAGGATACGCAGTATTTT. Protein product: CASSLDPGGKDTQYF.

There are many counts of this clonotype. This rearrangement joins TRBV20-1 to TRBJ2-1; no reliable D call. The CDR3 is 15 amino acids. V was trimmed by 6 bases and J by 2 bases, leaving 17 bases between them. The germline V gene has CDR1 DFQATT and CDR2 SNEGSKA (reference sequence). The CDR3 DNA reads TGCAGTGCCCCGTCGGCGACCGCGGCCTACAATGAGCAGTTCTTC. This gives the protein CSAPSATAAYNEQFF.

This clonotype was detected only a few times. The V call is TRBV7-9, the J call TRBJ1-2; D gene ambiguous. Trimming removed 5 bases from V and 2 bases from J, with 18 bases in between. From germline, CDR1 is SEHNR and CDR2 FQNEAQ (reference sequence). CDR3 length equals 16 residues. CDR3 protein: CASSAPQWVGNYGYTF. The DNA for the CDR3 is TGTGCCAGCAGCGCCCCCCAGTGGGTCGGCAACTATGGCTACACCTTC. The full variable domain, with the rest looked up from reference TRBV7-9 and TRBJ1-2, is DTGVSQNPRHKITKRGQNVTFRCDPISEHNRLYWYRQTLGQGPEFLTYFQNEAQLEKSRLLSDRFSAERPKGSFSTLEIQRTEQGDSAMYLCASSAPQWVGNYGYTFGSGTRLTVV.

This clonotype was detected ten times or more. CDR3 sequence (DNA): TGTGCCAGCAGCGGGGGACTAGCGGGCTTTGAGCAGTTCTTC. Translating gives CASSGGLAGFEQFF. The rearrangement links TRBV2 to TRBJ2-1; TRBD2 matches 12 bases. V dropped 6 bases and J dropped 9; count of bases not matched to a gene: 6. The CDR3 length is 14 residues. Germline V gene lookup returns CDR1 SNHLY and CDR2 FYNNEI.

This clonotype occurred many times. This chain joins TRBV28 and TRBJ2-7; no clear D. Germline CDR1 and CDR2: MDHEN and SYDVKM. The CDR3 is 17 residues long. V was trimmed by 1 base and J by 3 bases, leaving 19 bases between them. The CDR3 DNA reads TGTGCCAGCAGTTTATTTTCGTCCAGACGGGTGAGCTACGAGCAGTACTTC. It yields the protein CASSLFSSRRVSYEQYF.

The chain combines TRBV25-1 with TRBJ2-1; either TRBD1 or TRBD2 may fit D (5 bases each). Trimming left V 2 bases short and J 6 bases short, with 29 bases between. Germline V gene lookup returns CDR1 MGHDK and CDR2 SYGVNS. The length of the CDR3 is 20 residues. CDR3 loop: CASSEGTVLSGRSTSNEQFF. CDR3 nucleotides: TGTGCCAGCAGTGAAGGGACGGTCCTCAGCGGACGTAGCACCTCCAATGAGCAGTTCTTC.

At least ten counts were recorded for this clonotype. The chain uses TRBV11-2 and TRBJ1-5; D unclear. The V gene lost 0 bases and the J gene lost 0 bases, with 6 bases spanning the gap. The CDR3 is made up of 15 amino acids. From germline, CDR1 is SGHAT and CDR2 FQNNGV. This CDR3 reads CASSLDMNSNQPQHF. Here the CDR3 DNA reads TGTGCCAGCAGCTTAGATATGAATAGCAATCAGCCCCAGCATTTT.

This chain uses TRBV15 with TRBJ1-2, with D uncertain. The germline V gene has CDR1 LNHNV and CDR2 YYDKDF (reference sequence). The CDR3 sequence is 14 residues long. The V end lost 5 bases, the J end lost 1 base, and 11 bases lay between the germline ends. CDR3 DNA: TGTGCCACCAGCCCCGCACGTTTTAACTATGGCTACACCTTC. It is translated as CATSPARFNYGYTF.

The J gene is TRBJ2-7, the V gene TRBV11-2; D may be TRBD1 (5 bases). The CDR3 contains 14 residues. Per germline, CDR1 SGHAT and CDR2 FQNNGV. Trimming shortened V by 0 bases and J by 6 bases, and 12 bases separated the two germline ends. CDR3 nucleotides: TGTGCCAGCAGCTTAGAAGGGGCGGCTGGCGAGCAGTACTTC. Amino acid sequence: CASSLEGAAGEQYF.

This clonotype was counted at least ten times. J is TRBJ1-1 and V is TRBV3-1; D may be TRBD1 (5 bases). Germline V CDR1 and CDR2: LGHDT, YNNKEL (reference sequence). Trimming pared 5 bases from V and 6 bases from J, leaving 10 bases between. This CDR3 has 12 residues. The CDR3 nucleotides read TGTGCCAGCAGCTGGGACGGGGCTGAAGCTTTCTTT. Translated, it gives CASSWDGAEAFF.

The rearrangement uses TRBV2 and TRBJ2-6, with 9 bases aligning to TRBD1. After removal of 4 bases from V and 2 bases from J, the junction contained 9 bases not matched to a gene. Germline CDR1 and CDR2: SNHLY and FYNNEI. There are 18 residues in the CDR3. The CDR3 region is CASSGDRARTAGANVLTF. DNA of the CDR3: TGTGCCAGCAGTGGGGACAGGGCACGCACGGCTGGGGCCAACGTCCTGACTTTC. The full variable domain, completed using reference TRBV2 and TRBJ2-6, is EPEVTQTPSHQVTQMGQEVILRCVPISNHLYFYWYRQILGQKVEFLVSFYNNEISEKSEIFDDQFSVERPDGSNFTLKIRSTKLEDSAMYFCASSGDRARTAGANVLTFGAGSRLTVL.

The J gene is TRBJ2-5, the V gene TRBV6-2 or TRBV6-3; 11 nucleotides match TRBD2. Germline lookup yields CDR1 MNHEY and CDR2 SVGEGT. V was pared by 2 bases and J by 2 bases, with 16 bases of the junction left unmatched. The CDR3 runs 20 residues. This chain's CDR3 is CASSYPNTGTSGTLQETQYF. The DNA of the CDR3 is TGTGCCAGCAGTTACCCCAACACCGGGACTAGCGGCACCTTGCAAGAGACCCAGTACTTC.

This clonotype was counted at least ten times. This rearrangement joins TRBV12-3 or TRBV12-4 to TRBJ2-2; D is unclear. Trimming shortened V by 6 bases and J by 5 bases, and 10 bases separated the two germline ends. The CDR3 is made up of 13 amino acids. The DNA for the CDR3 is TGTGCCAGCAGGATAACCGAAACCGGGGAGCTGTTTTTT. Residues: CASRITETGELFF.

Only a few counts were recorded for this clonotype. This rearrangement joins TRBV27 to TRBJ2-1; no clear D gene. There are 14 residues in the CDR3. Trimming cost V 3 bases and J 4 bases, with 10 bases left between them. CDR1 is MNHEY, CDR2 SMNVEV, per germline (reference sequence). CDR3 sequence: CASSFRPIYNEQFF. In nucleotides, the CDR3 is TGTGCCAGCAGTTTTAGGCCAATATACAATGAGCAGTTCTTC.

This clonotype was counted a few times. The gene calls are TRBV4-1 and TRBJ1-1, with D possibly TRBD1 on 6 matching bases. V was clipped by 2 bases and J by 11 bases, with 18 bases between them. CDR1 MGHRA and CDR2 YSYEKL come from the germline V gene. The CDR3 has 14 amino acids. The CDR3 here is CASSQSPRGGGAFF. DNA of the CDR3: TGCGCCAGCAGCCAATCCCCGCGTGGAGGGGGGGCTTTCTTT.

Worth noting for this clonotype: With a much larger clone just one base away, this may be a read error. This chain links TRBV9 with TRBJ2-2; a weak D match, TRBD1 (6 bases). Germline V gene data show CDR1 as SGDLS and CDR2 as YYNGEE. V was trimmed by 0 bases and J by 3 bases, leaving 9 bases between them. The CDR3 is made up of 15 amino acids. The CDR3 here is CASSVAAGDTGELFF. The CDR3 region has the DNA TGTGCCAGCAGCGTAGCGGCAGGGGACACCGGGGAGCTGTTTTTT.

The V gene is TRBV20-1, the J gene TRBJ2-1; TRBD2 agrees at 14 bases. CDR1 and CDR2 (germline): DFQATT, SNEGSKA (reference sequence). CDR3 length: 15 amino acids. V lost 6 bases, J lost 8 bases, and 9 bases stayed unmatched. CDR3 region: CSASRTSGRQDEQFF. The CDR3 nucleotides are TGCAGTGCCTCCCGGACTAGCGGGAGGCAGGATGAGCAGTTCTTC.

The chain has TRBV7-2 and TRBJ2-2; TRBD2 matches 8 bases. J gave up 4 bases and V 2 bases, and 9 bases lay outside the gene matches. This CDR3 region has 17 residues. The germline V gene has CDR1 SGHTA and CDR2 FQGNSA. This CDR3 reads CASSLLSGLDGTGELFF. The DNA of the CDR3 is TGTGCCAGCAGCTTACTGTCGGGACTAGATGGCACCGGGGAGCTGTTTTTT.

This clonotype was counted at least ten times. The rearrangement uses TRBV20-1 and TRBJ2-3; the match to TRBD2 covers 9 bases. CDR3 length: 15 amino acids. CDR1 and CDR2 (germline): DFQATT, SNEGSKA (reference sequence). The ends lost 3 bases at V and 0 bases at J; junction bases unmatched: 4. The CDR3 DNA sequence: TGCAGTGCTAGGACCGGGACTAGCAGCACAGATACGCAGTATTTT. Protein sequence: CSARTGTSSTDTQYF.

In its sample, this clonotype was seen many times. J is TRBJ2-7 and V is TRBV29-1; weak D call: TRBD1 (6 bases). From germline, CDR1 is SQVTM and CDR2 ANQGSEA. Trimming took 7 bases from V and 2 from J, leaving 15 bases between them. CDR3 size: 13 residues. The CDR3 DNA follows: TGCAGCGCAACAGGGTCCAGTACCTACGAGCAGTACTTC. This codes for CSATGSSTYEQYF.

This clonotype appeared many times. The J gene is TRBJ2-7, the V gene TRBV6-1, with D uncertain. Trimming cost V 4 bases and J 3 bases, with 10 bases left between them. The CDR3 covers 13 residues. Germline CDR1 is MNHNS and CDR2 is SASEGT. Here the CDR3 DNA reads TGTGCCAGCAGTGCCACTACCGTCTACGAGCAGTACTTC. Translating gives CASSATTVYEQYF.

In its sample, this clonotype was seen many times. The CDR3 DNA is TGTGCCAGCAGTCAAGACAGGTACAATCAGCCCCAGCATTTT. It yields the protein CASSQDRYNQPQHF. This chain joins TRBV2 and TRBJ1-5; D might be TRBD1 (6 bases). The CDR3 spans 14 residues. The V end lost 5 bases, the J end lost 3 bases, and 11 bases lay between the germline ends. CDR1 is SNHLY, CDR2 FYNNEI, per germline.

This clonotype was seen many times. V and J are TRBV15 and TRBJ2-6; 7 bases are a match to TRBD1. With 5 bases clipped from V and 0 bases from J, the junction kept 7 bases outside the gene matches. Germline assignment: CDR1 LNHNV and CDR2 YYDKDF (reference sequence). The CDR3 has 17 amino acids. CDR3 in amino acids: CATSRQGISSGANVLTF. CDR3 bases: TGTGCCACCAGCCGACAGGGTATTTCCTCTGGGGCCAACGTCCTGACTTTC.

V and J are TRBV7-9 and TRBJ2-1, with 8 bases fitting TRBD2. The V gene end was trimmed by 2 bases and the J gene end by 7 bases; junction bases not matched to a gene: 4. This CDR3 contains 14 residues. The germline gives CDR1 SEHNR, CDR2 FQNEAQ (reference sequence). CDR3 amino acids: CASSLNGRGNEQFF. The CDR3 bases are TGTGCCAGCAGCTTAAACGGGAGGGGAAATGAGCAGTTCTTC.

This clonotype was seen a handful of times. The V and J genes are TRBV14 and TRBJ2-1, with D unclear. The CDR3 runs 15 residues. The V end was cut by 1 base, the J end by 2 bases, with 9 bases between. CDR1 is SGHDN and CDR2 is FVKESK in the germline V gene. CDR3 amino acids: CASSQAKAPYNEQFF. CDR3 DNA: TGTGCCAGCAGCCAAGCAAAGGCACCCTACAATGAGCAGTTCTTC.

This chain links TRBV20-1 with TRBJ1-3; 11 positions agree with TRBD1. The CDR3 is 14 amino acids. The germline gives CDR1 DFQATT, CDR2 SNEGSKA (reference sequence). V was pared by 6 bases and J by 4 bases, with 5 bases of the junction left unmatched. The CDR3 coding sequence is TGCAGTGCAACGGACAGGGGGCAAGGAAACACCATATATTTT. Encoded protein: CSATDRGQGNTIYF.